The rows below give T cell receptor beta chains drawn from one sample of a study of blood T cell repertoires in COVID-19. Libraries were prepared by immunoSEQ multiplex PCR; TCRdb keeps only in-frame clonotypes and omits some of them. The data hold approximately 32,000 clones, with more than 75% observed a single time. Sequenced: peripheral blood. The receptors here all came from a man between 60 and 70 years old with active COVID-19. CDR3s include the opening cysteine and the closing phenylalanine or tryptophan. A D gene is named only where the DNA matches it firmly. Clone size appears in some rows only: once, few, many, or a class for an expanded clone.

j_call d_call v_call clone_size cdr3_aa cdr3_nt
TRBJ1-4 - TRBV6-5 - CASSYLANEKLFF TGTGCCAGCAGTTACCTTGCTAATGAAAAACTGTTTTTT
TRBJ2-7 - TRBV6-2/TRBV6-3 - CASSYGAGRILEQYF TGTGCCAGCAGTTACGGGGCGGGAAGGATCCTCGAGCAGTACTTC
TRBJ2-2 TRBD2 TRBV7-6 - CASSSSGGRGGELFF TGTGCCAGCAGCAGCAGCGGGGGAAGGGGCGGGGAGCTGTTTTTT
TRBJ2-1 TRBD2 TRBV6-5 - CASRRGGAWWDEQFF TGTGCCAGCCGTCGGGGGGGGGCATGGTGGGATGAGCAGTTCTTC
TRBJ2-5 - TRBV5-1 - CASSGGGSRETQYF TGCGCCAGCAGCGGGGGCGGGAGTCGGGAGACCCAGTACTTC
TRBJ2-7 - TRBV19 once CASSINQTYEQYF TGTGCCAGTAGTATTAATCAGACCTACGAGCAGTACTTC
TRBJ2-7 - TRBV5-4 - CASSLTDEQYF TGTGCCAGCAGCTTGACAGATGAGCAGTACTTC
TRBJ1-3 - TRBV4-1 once CASSPNLRFSGNTIYF TGCGCCAGCAGCCCGAACCTACGCTTCTCTGGAAACACCATATATTTT
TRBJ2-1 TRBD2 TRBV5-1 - CASSFLAGSNNEQFF TGCGCCAGCAGCTTTCTAGCGGGATCAAACAATGAGCAGTTCTTC
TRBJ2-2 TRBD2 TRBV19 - CASRVGTSGGRANTGELFF TGTGCCAGTAGGGTCGGGACTAGCGGGGGTCGGGCGAACACCGGGGAGCTGTTTTTT
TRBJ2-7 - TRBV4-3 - CASSQDPRGEQYF TGCGCCAGCAGCCAAGATCCCCGGGGCGAGCAGTACTTC
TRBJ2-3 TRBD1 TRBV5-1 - CASRRQGSADTQYF TGCGCCAGCAGAAGACAGGGGAGTGCGGATACGCAGTATTTT
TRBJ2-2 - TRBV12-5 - CASGFSGELFF TGTGCTAGTGGTTTTAGCGGGGAGCTGTTTTTT
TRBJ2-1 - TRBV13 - CASSLEQPHYNEQFF TGTGCCAGCAGCTTAGAGCAACCGCACTACAATGAGCAGTTCTTC
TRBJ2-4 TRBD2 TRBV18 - CASSPYASGPGADIQYF TGTGCCAGCTCACCATACGCTAGCGGGCCGGGGGCGGACATTCAGTACTTC
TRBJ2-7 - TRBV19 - CASSQGSSYEQYF TGTGCCAGTAGTCAGGGTTCGTCCTACGAGCAGTACTTC
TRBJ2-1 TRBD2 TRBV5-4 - CASSLAGGRVRDEQFF TGTGCCAGCAGCTTGGCGGGCGGGAGGGTAAGGGATGAGCAGTTCTTC